This T cell receptor beta chain stems from a study of T cells in Graves' hyperthyroidism and ophthalmopathy. Many counts were recorded for this clonotype. Its antigen is not known. Study observations and caveats: Stable hyperthyroidism was told apart from ophthalmopathy by a model built on 13 V-J features. In the blood, most expanded thyroid clonotypes above 0.001 appeared as well.

Each ophthalmopathy patient scored at least 3 on the Clinical Activity Score and at least 4 on NOSPECS grade, with duration under 3 months. Orbital computed tomography and thyroid ultrasound, together with serum TRAb and thyroxine and clinical symptoms, were used for diagnoses. The CDR3 length is 13 residues. The ends were cut back, 2 bases at V and 5 bases at J, with 9 bases in the middle. Researchers amplified the TCR beta CDR3 regions from RNA transcripts. The HTBI primer set served for first-round RT-PCR of the TCR CDR3. TCRdb re-called the multiplex PCR reads through MiXCR, storing one row per CDR3 protein. Found here are 300,000 to 450,000 distinct CDR3 sequences, around 15% of them singletons; the top ten hold less than 20%.

The material sequenced was blood. The receptor's source is a woman in her 30s with Graves' ophthalmopathy. This chain joins TRBV12-3 or TRBV12-4 and TRBJ2-5; D gene uncertain. CDR3 nucleotides: TGTGCCAGCAGTTTAATGGATGCGGAGACCCAGTACTTC. It is translated as CASSLMDAETQYF.